These 25 T cell receptor beta chains were all obtained from the same sample, sequenced in a study of cytomegalovirus exposure and HLA in healthy donors. The primer mix had 60 Vbeta and 13 Jbeta primers. Measured with immunoSEQ multiplex PCR; TCRdb has only the in-frame clones, and not every one. There are 200,000 to 250,000 clones in the sample; 70% to 90% occur only once, and roughly 0.24% lies in the top ten. The sequenced sample was PBMCs. The receptors come from a girl aged 2 to 9 in good health and CMV-seronegative.

The genes are TRBV7-2 and TRBJ1-1, with 8 nucleotides matching TRBD1. The ends lost 5 bases at V and 5 bases at J; junction bases unmatched: 7. CDR1 and CDR2 (germline): SGHTA, FQGNSA. The CDR3 is made up of 14 amino acids. CDR3 sequence: CASSPTTGVTEAFF. In DNA form, the CDR3 reads TGTGCCAGCAGCCCGACGACAGGGGTTACTGAAGCTTTCTTT. The whole variable domain, filled in from reference TRBV7-2 and TRBJ1-1, reads GAGVSQSPSNKVTEKGKDVELRCDPISGHTALYWYRQSLGQGLEFLIYFQGNSAPDKSGLPSDRFSAERTGGSVSTLTIQRTQQEDSAVYLCASSPTTGVTEAFFGQGTRLTVV.

The rearrangement joins TRBV9 to TRBJ2-3; TRBD2 agrees at 7 bases. This CDR3 spans 16 amino acids. CDR1 is SGDLS and CDR2 is YYNGEE in the germline V gene. The V gene end was trimmed by 0 bases and the J gene end by 3 bases; junction bases not matched to a gene: 7. CDR3 sequence: CASSVEILAPTDTQYF. DNA for the CDR3: TGTGCCAGCAGCGTAGAGATACTAGCGCCAACAGATACGCAGTATTTT. Drawing the rest from reference TRBV9 and TRBJ2-3, the complete variable domain is DSGVTQTPKHLITATGQRVTLRCSPRSGDLSVYWYQQSLDQGLQFLIQYYNGEERAKGNILERFSAQQFPDLHSELNLSSLELGDSALYFCASSVEILAPTDTQYFGPGTRLTVL.

On this clone itself: The junction and the germline gene differ at one end; a read error may be behind it. This chain uses TRBV2 with TRBJ1-2; 7 bases line up with TRBD1. Germline assignment: CDR1 SNHLY and CDR2 FYNNEI. This CDR3 has 13 residues. The CDR3 loop is CASREGQVYGYTF. CDR3 in DNA: TGTGCCAGCAGGGAAGGACAGGTCTATGGCTACACCTTC.

The chain uses TRBV5-6 and TRBJ2-7; no clear D gene. The V end was cut by 4 bases, the J end by 3 bases, with 11 bases between. CDR3 length: 13 residues. The germline CDR1 and CDR2 sequences are SGHDT and YYEEEE. The CDR3 loop reads CASSGQPGYEQYF. Here the CDR3 DNA reads TGTGCCAGCAGCGGGCAACCAGGCTACGAGCAGTACTTC.

The rearrangement links TRBV6-5 to TRBJ2-7; 12 nucleotides line up with TRBD2. Germline V gene sequence: CDR1 MNHEY, CDR2 SVGAGI. CDR3 length: 14 amino acids. After removal of 2 bases from V and 6 bases from J, the junction contained 2 bases not matched to a gene. The CDR3 region has the DNA TGTGCCAGCAGTTACCTAGCGGGGGGGCGCGAGCAGTACTTC. Translated: CASSYLAGGREQYF.

This chain joins TRBV27 and TRBJ1-1; D call uncertain. CDR3 length: 11 amino acids. Germline V lookup: CDR1 MNHEY, CDR2 SMNVEV (reference sequence). V lost 7 bases, J lost 10 bases, and 13 bases lay in between. CDR3 bases: TGTGCCAGCAAATTGGGGAGCACAGCTTTCTTT. This sequence encodes CASKLGSTAFF.

The chain has TRBV5-1 and TRBJ2-7, with D possibly matching TRBD1 (5 bases). Looked up from germline, CDR1 is SGHRS and CDR2 is YFSETQ. Trimming stripped 2 bases from V and 0 bases from J, with 9 bases between. This CDR3 has 14 residues. The CDR3 here is CASSFMTASYEQYF. DNA for the CDR3: TGCGCCAGCAGCTTTATGACAGCCTCCTACGAGCAGTACTTC.

As for this clone: Additional DNA sequences in this sample encode the identical CDR3. J is TRBJ2-5 and V is TRBV7-7; D is uncertain. Trimming removed 4 bases from V and 5 bases from J, with 5 bases in between. Germline CDR1 SSHAT, CDR2 FNYEAQ (reference sequence). The CDR3 extends over 11 amino acids. In DNA form, the CDR3 reads TGTGCCAGCAGCTCCGGGGAGACCCAGTACTTC. Residues: CASSSGETQYF. The full variable domain, completed using reference TRBV7-7 and TRBJ2-5, is GAGVSQSPRYKVTKRGQDVTLRCDPISSHATLYWYQQALGQGPEFLTYFNYEAQPDKSGLPSDRFSAERPEGSISTLTIQRTEQRDSAMYRCASSSGETQYFGPGTRLLVL.

V usage is TRBV2 and J usage is TRBJ2-5, with TRBD2 as a possible D gene (7 bases). Germline loops: CDR1 SNHLY, CDR2 FYNNEI. The CDR3 extends over 16 amino acids. V lost 7 bases and J 7 bases, leaving 25 bases between the germline ends. The CDR3 protein is CASKGTRGADKGTQYF. The CDR3 DNA is TGTGCCAGCAAAGGCACCCGGGGGGCCGACAAAGGGACCCAGTACTTC.

The CDR3 reads CAISAETGTNEKLFF. The CDR3 nucleotides read TGTGCCATCAGTGCTGAGACAGGCACGAATGAAAAACTGTTTTTT. The chain carries TRBV10-3 and TRBJ1-4; perhaps TRBD1 as D (6 bases). CDR1 is ENHRY and CDR2 is SYGVKD in the germline V gene. This CDR3 is 15 amino acids long. V dropped 4 bases and J dropped 5 bases, with 14 bases sitting between them.

The chain has TRBV6-1 and TRBJ2-1, with TRBD2 matching over 14 bases. CDR1 and CDR2 (germline): MNHNS, SASEGT. After removal of 8 bases from V and 10 bases from J, the junction contained 7 bases not matched to a gene. CDR3 length: 14 amino acids. CDR3 coding DNA: TGTGCCAGCTCTGGGACTAGCGGGAGTAGCGAGCAGTTCTTC. The encoded protein is CASSGTSGSSEQFF.

The chain recombines TRBV19 with TRBJ2-1; 9 positions match TRBD1. Germline V gives CDR1 LNHDA, CDR2 SQIVND (reference sequence). Trimming took 5 bases from V and 9 from J; bases not matched to a gene: 5. The CDR3 runs to 13 residues. The CDR3 protein is CASSGTGYGEQFF. The CDR3, as DNA: TGTGCCAGTAGTGGGACAGGGTACGGTGAGCAGTTCTTC.

V and J are TRBV5-1 and TRBJ1-2, with unresolved D. Germline CDR1 and CDR2: SGHRS and YFSETQ. V was cut by 4 bases and J by 0 bases, with 10 bases left in between. The CDR3 sequence is 14 residues long. The CDR3 nucleotides are TGCGCCAGCAGCGCGGAGGGTGCTAACTATGGCTACACCTTC. It encodes CASSAEGANYGYTF.

This clone was counted a few times. The V gene is TRBV5-1, the J gene TRBJ1-1; weak D call: TRBD1 (6 bases). Trimming left V 5 bases short and J 6 bases short, with 17 bases between. The germline V gene encodes CDR1 SGHRS and CDR2 YFSETQ. This CDR3 contains 14 residues. The CDR3 protein is CASRVSTGKAEAFF. For the CDR3, the DNA is TGCGCCAGCAGAGTATCGACAGGTAAGGCTGAAGCTTTCTTT.

This clone has only a few counts. The rearrangement links TRBV27 to TRBJ2-7; TRBD2 is a possible D gene (7 bases). Between the trimmed V and J ends, which lost 6 bases and 0 bases, there was a span of 15 bases. The CDR3 runs to 15 residues. Germline values: CDR1 MNHEY, CDR2 SMNVEV (reference sequence). Here the CDR3 reads CASSLRGASSYEQYF. The CDR3 region has the DNA TGTGCCAGCAGCCTACGGGGGGCGAGCTCCTACGAGCAGTACTTC.

The chain employs TRBV5-1 and TRBJ2-2, with TRBD1 matching 8 bases. V was clipped by 4 bases and J by 6 bases; unmatched bases: 17. The CDR3 sequence is 18 residues long. The germline CDR1 and CDR2 sequences are SGHRS and YFSETQ. CDR3: CASSPTTGVGGVAGELFF. The CDR3 DNA reads TGCGCCAGCAGCCCGACGACAGGGGTAGGAGGAGTCGCCGGGGAGCTGTTTTTT.

The chain recombines TRBV2 with TRBJ2-1, with 9 bases lining up with TRBD2. The CDR3 is made up of 18 amino acids. V lost 4 bases and J lost 2; bases outside the gene matches: 12. From germline, CDR1 is SNHLY and CDR2 FYNNEI. The CDR3 protein is CASSGGSIAGAAYNEQFF. The CDR3 DNA follows: TGTGCCAGCAGTGGAGGGAGTATAGCGGGAGCTGCCTACAATGAGCAGTTCTTC.

The genes are TRBV10-3 and TRBJ2-7; 7 bases line up with TRBD1. V lost 2 bases to trimming and J lost 0 bases; unmatched junction nucleotides: 7. This CDR3 region has 16 residues. In germline, CDR1 is ENHRY, CDR2 SYGVKD. CDR3 DNA sequence: TGTGCCATCAGTGAGACGGACAGGTTGAGCTCCTACGAGCAGTACTTC. Amino acids: CAISETDRLSSYEQYF.

The CDR3 loop reads CASSEALRGYNQPQHF. Written as DNA, the CDR3 is TGTGCCAGCAGTGAAGCGCTCAGGGGTTACAATCAGCCCCAGCATTTT. This chain joins TRBV2 and TRBJ1-5; D perhaps matches TRBD1 (6 bases). The CDR3 is 16 amino acids. In germline, CDR1 is SNHLY, CDR2 FYNNEI. V was trimmed by 0 bases and J by 3 bases, leaving 12 bases between them.

The V and J genes are TRBV7-6 and TRBJ2-1, with D uncertain. The CDR3 spans 16 residues. Germline V gives CDR1 SGHVS, CDR2 FNYEAQ. Trimming left V 3 bases short and J 0 bases short, with 12 bases between. In DNA, the CDR3 is TGTGCCAGCAGCTTTTCCCTATCCGGCTCCTACAATGAGCAGTTCTTC. Encoded protein: CASSFSLSGSYNEQFF.

This clone was seen more than once but under ten times. The chain is built from TRBV5-4 and TRBJ2-1; TRBD1 might be the D (5 bases). Germline-derived CDR1 and CDR2 are SGHNT and YYREEE (reference sequence). V lost 0 bases, J lost 0 bases, and 16 bases lay in between. The CDR3 is 18 amino acids. The chain's CDR3 is CASSLEGRHISSYNEQFF. The CDR3 nucleotides read TGTGCCAGCAGCTTGGAGGGGCGTCATATTAGCTCCTACAATGAGCAGTTCTTC.

The chain has TRBV29-1 and TRBJ2-3; TRBD2 might be the D (5 bases). The CDR3 is 13 amino acids. CDR1 and CDR2 from the germline V gene are SQVTM and ANQGSEA. Trimming left V 7 bases short and J 4 bases short, with 15 bases between. DNA for the CDR3: TGCAGCGGGGTTGGAGGTGGGGCAGATACGCAGTATTTT. Its protein is CSGVGGGADTQYF.

The chain carries TRBV7-2 and TRBJ2-3; tentative D call: TRBD2 (5 bases). Between the trimmed V and J ends, which lost 1 base and 0 bases, there was a span of 5 bases. From germline, CDR1 is SGHTA and CDR2 FQGNSA. This CDR3 spans 14 amino acids. The CDR3 reads CASSLGTSTDTQYF. The DNA of the CDR3 is TGTGCCAGCAGCTTAGGGACTAGCACAGATACGCAGTATTTT.

The V and J genes are TRBV12-5 and TRBJ1-5, with 9 bases aligning to TRBD1. The germline V gene encodes CDR1 LGHNT and CDR2 FRNRAP. The CDR3 sequence is 17 residues long. V shed 5 bases and J 4 bases; nucleotides not matched to a gene: 12. The CDR3 loop is CASGHSPGTGNNQPQHF. CDR3 bases: TGTGCTAGTGGTCACTCACCCGGGACAGGGAATAATCAGCCCCAGCATTTT.

V gene TRBV30 combines with J gene TRBJ1-5; the match to TRBD1 covers 8 bases. With V trimmed by 3 bases and J by 5 bases, 6 bases remained unmatched. Looked up from germline, CDR1 is GTSNPN and CDR2 is SVGIG (reference sequence). The CDR3 runs to 14 residues. The CDR3 reads CAWSPGQGDQPQHF. The CDR3 DNA reads as TGTGCCTGGAGCCCCGGACAGGGAGATCAGCCCCAGCATTTT.